This T cell receptor (beta chain) is from a study of shared clonotypes between healthy human individuals. The V end lost 4 bases, the J end lost 0 bases, and 6 bases lay between the germline ends. CDR1 and CDR2 (germline): SQVTM, ANQGSEA. The CDR3 covers 12 residues. Overall study results and limits: A handful of donors shared about 4.8% of their naive CD4 clonotypes. Expectations were that clonotype sharing among donors would be affected by sequencing depth. Blood was the only sampled material, and tissue repertoires likely differ.

Data came from immunoSEQ multiplex PCR; TCRdb stores just in-frame clones and leaves some out. The sample has 2 million to 2.5 million clones; 95% are singletons. Concerning this clone itself: The antigen remains unidentified.

This receptor was obtained from a man aged 18 to 29 in good health. The material sequenced was naive CD4+ T cells sorted from blood. Specified subset: CD45RA+ positively selected. This rearrangement joins TRBV29-1 to TRBJ1-1; D gene unclear. CDR3 residues: CSVAHLNTEAFF. The CDR3 bases are TGCAGCGTTGCACACCTGAACACTGAAGCTTTCTTT.